One sample yielded the 7 T cell receptor beta chains listed below, sequenced in a study of cytomegalovirus exposure and HLA in healthy donors. The PCR ran on 60 Vbeta and 13 Jbeta primers. Sequencing used immunoSEQ multiplex PCR; TCRdb keeps in-frame clones, though not all of them. The sample includes 130,000 to 150,000 clones, approximately 9% of them seen just once. The material sequenced was PBMCs. The receptor source for this set is a male donor in good health and CMV-seronegative.

The sample holds a few counts of this clone. The chain couples TRBV4-1 to TRBJ2-7, with 8 bases lining up with TRBD1. The CDR3 totals 14 residues. Unmatched junction bases numbered 6, after V lost 5 bases and J lost 3 bases. The germline V gene has CDR1 MGHRA and CDR2 YSYEKL. The CDR3 protein is CASSVHRGYYEQYF. The DNA for the CDR3 is TGCGCCAGCAGCGTGCACAGGGGGTACTACGAGCAGTACTTC.

This chain uses TRBV14 with TRBJ2-7; TRBD1 agrees at 10 bases. The CDR3 contains 15 residues. Germline CDR1 reads SGHDN; CDR2 reads FVKESK. With 4 bases clipped from V and 5 bases from J, the junction kept 8 bases outside the gene matches. CDR3 DNA sequence: TGTGCCAGCAGCCTCCCCGGGACAGGGGCCGACGAGCAGTACTTC. Protein product: CASSLPGTGADEQYF.

Worth noting for this clone: At one boundary the junction diverges from the germline segment, which might be a read error. The identical CDR3 is also encoded by other nucleotide sequences in the sample. DNA for the CDR3: TGTGCCAGCAGGTGGGATATGAGGGACACTGAAGCCTTCTTT. Its protein product is CASRWDMRDTEAFF. The chain recombines TRBV7-9 with TRBJ1-1; TRBD1 might be the D (6 bases). CDR3 size: 14 residues. Germline CDR1 and CDR2: SEHNR and FQNEAQ (reference sequence).

The sample holds a few counts of this clone. V gene TRBV9 combines with J gene TRBJ2-5; 10 nucleotides line up with TRBD2. Germline V gene lookup returns CDR1 SGDLS and CDR2 YYNGEE. The CDR3 is 15 amino acids. With V trimmed by 2 bases and J by 2 bases, 3 bases remained unmatched. The CDR3 coding sequence is TGTGCCAGCAGCGTCGGGACTAGCGAGCAAGAGACCCAGTACTTC. Protein sequence: CASSVGTSEQETQYF.

J is TRBJ2-2 and V is TRBV7-8; TRBD2 is a possible D gene (5 bases). Between the trimmed V and J ends, which lost 10 bases and 1 base, there was a span of 22 bases. CDR1 is SGHVS and CDR2 is FQNEAQ in the germline V gene. The CDR3 is made up of 17 amino acids. CDR3 loop: CATRWLAGDQNTGELFF. Written as DNA, the CDR3 is TGTGCCACCCGGTGGCTAGCTGGGGATCAGAACACCGGGGAGCTGTTTTTT.

Only a few counts were recorded for this clone. The same CDR3 arises from other DNA sequences in this sample as well. The chain carries TRBV5-1 and TRBJ2-1; D is undetermined. The ends were cut back, 3 bases at V and 4 bases at J, with 2 bases in the middle. There are 11 residues in the CDR3. Germline CDR1 is SGHRS and CDR2 is YFSETQ. The CDR3 spells CASSSYNEQFF. The CDR3 coding sequence is TGCGCCAGCAGCTCGTACAATGAGCAGTTCTTC.

The gene calls are TRBV28 and TRBJ2-1; 7 positions agree with TRBD2. Looked up from germline, CDR1 is MDHEN and CDR2 is SYDVKM. Unmatched junction bases numbered 12, after V lost 7 bases and J lost 6 bases. This CDR3 comprises 15 residues. The CDR3 loop is CASTLWGGAVNEQFF. The CDR3 coding sequence is TGTGCCAGCACCCTTTGGGGGGGAGCGGTCAATGAGCAGTTCTTC. The variable domain in full, with the rest retrieved from reference TRBV28 and TRBJ2-1, is DVKVTQSSRYLVKRTGEKVFLECVQDMDHENMFWYRQDPGLGLRLIYFSYDVKMKEKGDIPEGYSVSREKKERFSLILESASTNQTSMYLCASTLWGGAVNEQFFGPGTRLTVL.